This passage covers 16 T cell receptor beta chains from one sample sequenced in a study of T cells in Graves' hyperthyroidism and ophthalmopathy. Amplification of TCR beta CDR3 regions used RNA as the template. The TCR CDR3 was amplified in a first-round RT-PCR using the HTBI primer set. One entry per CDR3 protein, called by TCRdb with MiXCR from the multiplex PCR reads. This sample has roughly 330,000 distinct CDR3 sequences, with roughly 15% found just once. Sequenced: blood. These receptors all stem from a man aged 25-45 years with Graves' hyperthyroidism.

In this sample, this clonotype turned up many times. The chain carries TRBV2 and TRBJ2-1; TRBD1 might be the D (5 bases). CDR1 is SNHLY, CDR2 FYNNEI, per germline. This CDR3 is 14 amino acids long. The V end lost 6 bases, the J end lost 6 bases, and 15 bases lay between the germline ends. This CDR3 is CASRIRSTGNEQFF. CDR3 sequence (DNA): TGTGCCAGCAGGATCCGATCTACAGGCAATGAGCAGTTCTTC.

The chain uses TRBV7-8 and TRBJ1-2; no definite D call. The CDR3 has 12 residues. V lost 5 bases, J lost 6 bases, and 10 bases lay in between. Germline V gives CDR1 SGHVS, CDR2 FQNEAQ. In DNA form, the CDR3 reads TGTGCCAGCAGCCCGACACCCCATGGCTACACCTTC. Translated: CASSPTPHGYTF.

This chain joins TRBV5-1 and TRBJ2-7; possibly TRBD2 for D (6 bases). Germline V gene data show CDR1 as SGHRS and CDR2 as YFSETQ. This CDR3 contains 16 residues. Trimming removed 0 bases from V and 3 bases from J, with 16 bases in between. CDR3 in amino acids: CASSLAGGIGLYEQYF. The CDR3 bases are TGCGCCAGCAGCTTGGCCGGAGGGATTGGCCTCTACGAGCAGTACTTC.

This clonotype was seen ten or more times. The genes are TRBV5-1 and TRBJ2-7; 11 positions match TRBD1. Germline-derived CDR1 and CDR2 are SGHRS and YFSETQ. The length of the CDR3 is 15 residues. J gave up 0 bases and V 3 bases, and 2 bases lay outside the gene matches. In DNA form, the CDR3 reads TGCGCCAGCAGCTGGGGACAGGGGGTCTCCTACGAGCAGTACTTC. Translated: CASSWGQGVSYEQYF.

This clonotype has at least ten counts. CDR3 coding DNA: TGTGCCAGCAGAGAGGCAAGGGGGGGGCCGGTCGAGCAGTACTTC. This encodes CASREARGGPVEQYF. The chain joins TRBV11-2 to TRBJ2-7; tentative D call: TRBD2 (7 bases). V gave up 6 bases and J gave up 6 bases, with 21 bases separating them. Looked up from germline, CDR1 is SGHAT and CDR2 is FQNNGV. This CDR3 contains 15 residues. The full variable domain, in which reference TRBV11-2 and TRBJ2-7 provide the parts outside the CDR3, is EAGVAQSPRYKIIEKRQSVAFWCNPISGHATLYWYQQILGQGPKLLIQFQNNGVVDDSQLPKDRFSAERLKGVDSTLKIQPAKLEDSAVYLCASREARGGPVEQYFGPGTRLTVT.

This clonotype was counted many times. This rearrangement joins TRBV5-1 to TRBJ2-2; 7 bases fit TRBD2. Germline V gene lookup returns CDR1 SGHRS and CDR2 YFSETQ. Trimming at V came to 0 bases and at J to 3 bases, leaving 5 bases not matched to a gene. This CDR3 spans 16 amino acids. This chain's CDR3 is CASSLVAGDYTGELFF. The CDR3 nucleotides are TGCGCCAGCAGCTTGGTGGCGGGAGACTACACCGGGGAGCTGTTTTTT.

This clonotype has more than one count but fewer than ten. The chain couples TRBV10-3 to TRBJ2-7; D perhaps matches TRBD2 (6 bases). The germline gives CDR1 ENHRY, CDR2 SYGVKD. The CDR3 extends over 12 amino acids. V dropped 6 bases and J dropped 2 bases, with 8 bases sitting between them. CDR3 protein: CAISGTPYEQYF. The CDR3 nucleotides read TGTGCCATCAGCGGGACTCCCTACGAGCAGTACTTC.

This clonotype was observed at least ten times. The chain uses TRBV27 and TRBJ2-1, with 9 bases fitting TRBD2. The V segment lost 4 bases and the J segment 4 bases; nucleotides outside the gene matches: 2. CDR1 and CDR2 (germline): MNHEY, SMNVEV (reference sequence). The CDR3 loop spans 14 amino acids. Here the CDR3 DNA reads TGTGCCAGCAGTTATAGCGGGGGTTACAATGAGCAGTTCTTC. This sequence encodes CASSYSGGYNEQFF.

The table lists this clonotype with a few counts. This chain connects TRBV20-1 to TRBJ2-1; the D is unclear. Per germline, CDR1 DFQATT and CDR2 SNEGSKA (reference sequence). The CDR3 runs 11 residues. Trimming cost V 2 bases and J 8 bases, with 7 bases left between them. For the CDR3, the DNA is TGCAGTGCTAGACAAGGCGATGAGCAGTTCTTC. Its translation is CSARQGDEQFF.

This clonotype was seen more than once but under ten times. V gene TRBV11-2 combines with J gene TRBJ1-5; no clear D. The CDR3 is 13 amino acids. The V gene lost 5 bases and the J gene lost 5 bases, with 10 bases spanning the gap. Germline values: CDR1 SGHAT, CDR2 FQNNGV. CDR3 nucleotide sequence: TGTGCCAGCAGCGACGGGCGTTATCAGCCCCAGCATTTT. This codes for CASSDGRYQPQHF.

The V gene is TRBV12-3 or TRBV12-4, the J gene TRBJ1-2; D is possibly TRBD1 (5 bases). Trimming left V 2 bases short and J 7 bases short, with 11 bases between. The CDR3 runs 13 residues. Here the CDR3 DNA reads TGTGCCAGCAGTTTAAGGGGACGGCGTGGCTACACCTTC. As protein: CASSLRGRRGYTF.

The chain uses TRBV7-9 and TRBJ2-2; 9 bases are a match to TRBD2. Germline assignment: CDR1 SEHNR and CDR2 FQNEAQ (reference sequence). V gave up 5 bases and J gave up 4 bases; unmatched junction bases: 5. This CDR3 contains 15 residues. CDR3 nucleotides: TGTGCCAGCAGCGACCTAGCGGGGATCACCGGGGAGCTGTTTTTT. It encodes CASSDLAGITGELFF. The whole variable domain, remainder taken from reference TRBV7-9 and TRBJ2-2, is DTGVSQNPRHKITKRGQNVTFRCDPISEHNRLYWYRQTLGQGPEFLTYFQNEAQLEKSRLLSDRFSAERPKGSFSTLEIQRTEQGDSAMYLCASSDLAGITGELFFGEGSRLTVL.

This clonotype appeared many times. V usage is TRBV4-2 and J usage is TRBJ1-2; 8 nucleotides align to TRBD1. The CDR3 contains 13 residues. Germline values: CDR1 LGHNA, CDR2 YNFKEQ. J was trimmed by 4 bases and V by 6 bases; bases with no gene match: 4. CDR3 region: CASSTGQAYGYTF. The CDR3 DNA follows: TGTGCCAGCAGTACGGGACAGGCCTATGGCTACACCTTC.

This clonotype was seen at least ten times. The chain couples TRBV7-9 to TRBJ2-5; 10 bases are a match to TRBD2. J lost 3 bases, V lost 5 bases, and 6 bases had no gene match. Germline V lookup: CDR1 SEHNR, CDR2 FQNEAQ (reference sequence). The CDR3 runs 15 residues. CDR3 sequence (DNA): TGTGCCAGCAGCCCCCGAGGACTAGCGGAAGAGACCCAGTACTTC. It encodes CASSPRGLAEETQYF.

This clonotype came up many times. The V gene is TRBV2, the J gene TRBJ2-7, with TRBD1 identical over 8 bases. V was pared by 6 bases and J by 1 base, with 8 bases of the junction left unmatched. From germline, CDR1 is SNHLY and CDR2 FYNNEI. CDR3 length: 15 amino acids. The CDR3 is CASRAGTGPSYEQYF. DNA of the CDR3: TGTGCCAGCAGGGCCGGGACAGGCCCTTCCTACGAGCAGTACTTC.

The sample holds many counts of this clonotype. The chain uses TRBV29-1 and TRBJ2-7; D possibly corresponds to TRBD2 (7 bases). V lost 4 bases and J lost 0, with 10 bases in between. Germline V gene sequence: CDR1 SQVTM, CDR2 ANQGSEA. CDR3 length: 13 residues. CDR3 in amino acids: CSVGGGGSYEQYF. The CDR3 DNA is TGCAGCGTTGGGGGAGGGGGCTCCTACGAGCAGTACTTC.